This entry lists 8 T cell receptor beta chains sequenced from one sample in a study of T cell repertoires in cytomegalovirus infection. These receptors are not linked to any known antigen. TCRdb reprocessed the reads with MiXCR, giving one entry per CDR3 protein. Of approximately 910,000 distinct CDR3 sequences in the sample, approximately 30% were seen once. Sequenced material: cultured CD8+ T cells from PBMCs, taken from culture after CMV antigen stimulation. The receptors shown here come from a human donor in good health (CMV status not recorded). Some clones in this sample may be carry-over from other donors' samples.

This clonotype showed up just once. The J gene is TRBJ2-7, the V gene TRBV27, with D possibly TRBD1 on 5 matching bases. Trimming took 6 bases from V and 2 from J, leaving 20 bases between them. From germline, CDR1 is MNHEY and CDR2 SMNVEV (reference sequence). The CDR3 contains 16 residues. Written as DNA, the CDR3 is TGTGCCAGCAGACCCCGGCTCAGGGATAAGGCCTACGAGCAGTACGTC. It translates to CASRPRLRDKAYEQYV.

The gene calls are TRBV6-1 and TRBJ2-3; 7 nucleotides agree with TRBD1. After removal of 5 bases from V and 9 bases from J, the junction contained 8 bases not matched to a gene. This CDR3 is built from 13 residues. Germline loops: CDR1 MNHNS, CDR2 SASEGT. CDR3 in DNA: TGTGCCAGCAGTTATTCCGCAGGGGGAACGCAGTATTTT. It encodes CASSYSAGGTQYF.

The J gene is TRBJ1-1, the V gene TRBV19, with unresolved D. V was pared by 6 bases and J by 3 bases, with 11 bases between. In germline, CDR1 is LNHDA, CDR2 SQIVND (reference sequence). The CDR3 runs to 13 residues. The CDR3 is CASRSDGYTEAFF. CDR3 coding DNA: TGTGCCAGTAGGTCTGACGGGTACACTGAAGCTTTCTTT.

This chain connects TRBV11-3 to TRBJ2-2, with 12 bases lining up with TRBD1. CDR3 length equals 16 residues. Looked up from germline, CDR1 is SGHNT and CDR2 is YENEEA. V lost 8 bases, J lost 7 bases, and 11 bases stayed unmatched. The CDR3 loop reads CASGGAGQGAFGELFF. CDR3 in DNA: TGTGCCAGCGGTGGAGCGGGACAGGGGGCTTTCGGGGAGCTGTTTTTT.

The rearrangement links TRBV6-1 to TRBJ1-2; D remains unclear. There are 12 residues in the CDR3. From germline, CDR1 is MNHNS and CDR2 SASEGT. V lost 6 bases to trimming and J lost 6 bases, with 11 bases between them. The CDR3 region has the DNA TGTGCCAGCAGCCACGGGCAGAATGGCTACACCTTC. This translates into CASSHGQNGYTF.

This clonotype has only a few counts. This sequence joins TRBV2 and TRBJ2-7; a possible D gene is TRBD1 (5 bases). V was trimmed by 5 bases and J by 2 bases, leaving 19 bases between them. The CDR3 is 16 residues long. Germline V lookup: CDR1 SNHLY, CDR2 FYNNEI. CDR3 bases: TGTGCCAGCAGTCCCAACCGACAGACGCCCACCTACGAGCAGTACGTC. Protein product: CASSPNRQTPTYEQYV.

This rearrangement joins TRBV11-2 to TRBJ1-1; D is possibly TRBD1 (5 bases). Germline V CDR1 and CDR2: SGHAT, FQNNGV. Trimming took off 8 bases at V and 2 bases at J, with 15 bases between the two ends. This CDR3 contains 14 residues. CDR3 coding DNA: TGTGCCAGCCCACGGGGCGATCAAAACACTGAAGCTTTCTTT. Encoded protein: CASPRGDQNTEAFF.

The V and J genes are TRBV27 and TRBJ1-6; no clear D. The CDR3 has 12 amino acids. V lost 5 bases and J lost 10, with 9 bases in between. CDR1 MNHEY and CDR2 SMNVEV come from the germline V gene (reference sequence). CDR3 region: CASSPRTSPLHF. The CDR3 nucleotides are TGTGCCAGCAGTCCCCGGACCTCACCCCTCCACTTT.